Each of the 10 T cell receptor beta chains below was sequenced from the same sample in a study of T cell responses to AZD1222 COVID-19 vaccine. Profiled with immunoSEQ multiplex PCR; TCRdb holds only in-frame clones, not every one. The data hold about 130,000 clones, with around 90% observed a single time. The sequences come from peripheral blood, collected on day 0 of AZD1222 vaccination. Receptors originate from an adult in good health.

The chain joins TRBV5-1 to TRBJ2-5; TRBD1 matches 8 bases. V shed 4 bases, J shed 5 bases, and the junction held 7 bases outside the gene matches. CDR1 is SGHRS, CDR2 YFSETQ, per germline. This CDR3 is built from 14 residues. The CDR3 sequence: CASSATGAGETQYF. The CDR3 DNA reads TGCGCCAGCAGCGCGACAGGGGCGGGGGAGACCCAGTACTTC.

The chain is built from TRBV11-3 and TRBJ2-3, with 7 bases fitting TRBD2. Germline trimming cut 3 bases from V and 0 bases from J; bases unmatched to any gene: 6. CDR1 is SGHNT and CDR2 is YENEEA in the germline V gene. The length of the CDR3 is 16 residues. The chain's CDR3 is CASSLGSSGSTDTQYF. The CDR3 nucleotides read TGTGCCAGCAGCTTGGGGAGTAGCGGGAGCACAGATACGCAGTATTTT.

The chain is built from TRBV18 and TRBJ2-1; possible D gene TRBD2, 6 bases. Germline values: CDR1 KGHSH, CDR2 LQKENI. V lost 6 bases and J 2 bases, leaving 14 bases between the germline ends. This CDR3 is 15 amino acids long. The DNA for the CDR3 is TGTGCCAGCTCGGGCGGGGACGGAGCCTACAATGAGCAGTTCTTC. Amino acid sequence: CASSGGDGAYNEQFF.

This chain connects TRBV5-4 to TRBJ2-4; the match to TRBD1 covers 7 bases. The CDR3 consists of 14 residues. Germline CDR1 reads SGHNT; CDR2 reads YYREEE (reference sequence). The V gene end was trimmed by 2 bases and the J gene end by 6 bases; junction bases not matched to a gene: 5. The CDR3 nucleotides read TGTGCCAGCAGCTTAACGAGGGACAGAAACATTCAGTACTTC. Encoded protein: CASSLTRDRNIQYF.

This clone was detected a few times. The chain carries TRBV5-6 and TRBJ1-2; D might be TRBD1 (5 bases). Germline CDR1 and CDR2: SGHDT and YYEEEE. V lost 4 bases and J 3 bases, leaving 13 bases between the germline ends. CDR3 size: 14 residues. CDR3 coding DNA: TGTGCCAGCAGCGCTGGGGGGTTTCACTATGGCTACACCTTC. Translation: CASSAGGFHYGYTF. Supplemented by reference TRBV5-6 and TRBJ1-2, the full variable domain reads DAGVTQSPTHLIKTRGQQVTLRCSPKSGHDTVSWYQQALGQGPQFIFQYYEEEERQRGNFPDRFSGHQFPNYSSELNVNALLLGDSALYLCASSAGGFHYGYTFGSGTRLTVV.

The genes are TRBV19 and TRBJ1-5, with TRBD1 matching 9 bases. V was clipped by 5 bases and J by 2 bases; unmatched bases: 13. The CDR3 length is 18 residues. Germline values: CDR1 LNHDA, CDR2 SQIVND (reference sequence). CDR3: CASSAPGQGFSGNQPQHF. Here the CDR3 DNA reads TGTGCCAGTAGTGCTCCGGGACAGGGCTTCTCCGGCAATCAGCCCCAGCATTTT.

The rearrangement links TRBV27 to TRBJ2-3; TRBD2 matches 7 bases. The CDR3 contains 15 residues. Per germline, CDR1 MNHEY and CDR2 SMNVEV (reference sequence). The V gene end was trimmed by 3 bases and the J gene end by 5 bases; junction bases not matched to a gene: 8. The CDR3 sequence: CASSFGGNIVDTQYF. The CDR3 DNA reads as TGTGCCAGCAGTTTCGGGGGGAATATCGTAGATACGCAGTATTTT.

CDR3 coding DNA: TGTGCCAGCAGCTCCCCAGGAGAATACGAGCAGTACTTC. It is translated as CASSSPGEYEQYF. This sequence joins TRBV7-9 and TRBJ2-7; unclear D gene. V gave up 4 bases and J gave up 4 bases, with 11 bases separating them. Germline V gene data show CDR1 as SEHNR and CDR2 as FQNEAQ (reference sequence). This CDR3 has 13 amino acids.

V usage is TRBV27 and J usage is TRBJ1-2, with a tentative D call TRBD1 (6 bases). V lost 7 bases, J lost 2 bases, and 20 bases lay in between. CDR3 length equals 16 residues. CDR1 and CDR2 (germline): MNHEY, SMNVEV (reference sequence). This chain's CDR3 is CASTLKGPGTNYGYTF. CDR3 in DNA: TGTGCCAGCACCCTTAAAGGGCCAGGGACAAACTATGGCTACACCTTC.

This clone has a single count. This chain uses TRBV7-9 with TRBJ2-3; TRBD1 matches at 9 bases. The germline CDR1 and CDR2 sequences are SEHNR and FQNEAQ (reference sequence). The length of the CDR3 is 15 residues. V lost 3 bases to trimming and J lost 5 bases; unmatched junction nucleotides: 6. The CDR3 region is CASSLGQGDIDTQYF. The CDR3 nucleotides are TGTGCCAGCAGCTTGGGACAGGGAGACATAGATACGCAGTATTTT.